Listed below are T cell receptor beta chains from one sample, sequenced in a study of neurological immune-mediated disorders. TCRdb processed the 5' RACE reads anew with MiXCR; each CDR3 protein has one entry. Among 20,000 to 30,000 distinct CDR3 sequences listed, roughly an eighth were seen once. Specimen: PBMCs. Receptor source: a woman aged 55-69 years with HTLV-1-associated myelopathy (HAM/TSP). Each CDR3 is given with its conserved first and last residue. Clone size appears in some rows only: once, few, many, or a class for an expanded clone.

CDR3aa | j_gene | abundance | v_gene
CAISEGRGGNSPLHF | TRBJ1-6 | many | TRBV10-3
CASSLTGTGNSPLHF | TRBJ1-6 | medium-sized | TRBV5-6
CASSLRGREGRVFF | TRBJ1-1 | many | TRBV7-2
CASSLVAAGNEQFF | TRBJ2-1 | many | TRBV5-1
CASSLEAGGGQPQHF | TRBJ1-5 | medium-sized | TRBV5-1
CASSQGLAGGTDTQYF | TRBJ2-3 | NA | TRBV27
CASSLKSRGNTEAFF | TRBJ1-1 | many | TRBV27
CASSLGLAGSNEQFF | TRBJ2-1 | many | TRBV5-1
CASSFGGEGTDTQYF | TRBJ2-3 | many | TRBV7-2
CSPIGTWRDTQYF | TRBJ2-3 | many | TRBV20-1
CAWSGVTKGRAQFF | TRBJ2-1 | many | TRBV30
CSAKASGSTDTQYF | TRBJ2-3 | many | TRBV20-1
CATSRRLAGVGMRADTQYF | TRBJ2-3 | many | TRBV15
CASSWEGPSSYEQYF | TRBJ2-7 | many | TRBV5-5
CASSTGTAEYEQYF | TRBJ2-7 | few | TRBV19
CASSNFRDLNEKLFF | TRBJ1-4 | many | TRBV25-1
CASSLALGGGPYEQYF | TRBJ2-7 | many | TRBV7-2
CASSFSWGQGNYGYTF | TRBJ1-2 | many | TRBV11-3
CASSLYSLNTEAFF | TRBJ1-1 | many | TRBV5-1
CSASPGVTEAFF | TRBJ1-1 | many | TRBV20-1
CASSLSRSYEQYF | TRBJ2-7 | many | TRBV27
CSVRVQETQYF | TRBJ2-5 | many | TRBV20-1
CASSLGAGGETQYF | TRBJ2-5 | many | TRBV7-2
CASSYQGLNTEAFF | TRBJ1-1 | many | TRBV6-5
CSVEGSGREPQETQYF | TRBJ2-5 | medium-sized | TRBV29-1
CASSTGQGTNTGELFF | TRBJ2-2 | many | TRBV5-1
CASSQGQTYEQYF | TRBJ2-7 | many | TRBV18
CACRKGQGDTEAFF | TRBJ1-1 | NA | TRBV30
CASSPEPGETDTQYF | TRBJ2-3 | few | TRBV5-4
CSARPSGRVRETQYF | TRBJ2-5 | NA | TRBV20-1
CASSIGRQSYGYTF | TRBJ1-2 | many | TRBV21-1
CASSQRQGRGIDSPLHF | TRBJ1-6 | many | TRBV7-2
CASSQDQGGGMGTDTQYF | TRBJ2-3 | many | TRBV3-1
CAISEPRQATEAFF | TRBJ1-1 | many | TRBV10-3
CATSDLIQGTDTQYF | TRBJ2-3 | medium-sized | TRBV24-1
CSARDGGGGSSYNEQFF | TRBJ2-1 | many | TRBV20-1
CSASGGLNTGELFF | TRBJ2-2 | many | TRBV20-1
CASSPPGGAGNTIYF | TRBJ1-3 | many | TRBV19
CASTLTGNTEAFF | TRBJ1-1 | many | TRBV12-3/TRBV12-4
CSAREPSGRGETQYF | TRBJ2-5 | many | TRBV20-1
CSVENLGTGGTDTQYF | TRBJ2-3 | NA | TRBV29-1
CASSLGTRVLRGNTEAFF | TRBJ1-1 | many | TRBV7-2
CSARPSYNEQFF | TRBJ2-1 | NA | TRBV20-1
CASRPTGGENEQYF | TRBJ2-7 | many | TRBV12-3/TRBV12-4
CASSVEPRPDTQYF | TRBJ2-3 | medium-sized | TRBV9
CATSRTGDSNQPQHF | TRBJ1-5 | many | TRBV15
CSAIGPGLVYEQYF | TRBJ2-7 | NA | TRBV20-1
CASSVDSSYNEQFF | TRBJ2-1 | many | TRBV2
CASSNRQGLHGYTF | TRBJ1-2 | many | TRBV21-1
CASSQDPLSTQHF | TRBJ1-5 | many | TRBV3-1
CASSPGVREYEKLFF | TRBJ1-4 | many | TRBV6-6